Listed here are 6 T cell receptor beta chains from one sample, sequenced in a study of blood T cells in healthy people across ages. Sample-barcoded 5' priming and a J-beta primer mix drove a second PCR of about 6 to 11 cycles. One entry per CDR3 protein, called by TCRdb with MiXCR from the 5' RACE reads. This table holds 870,000 or so distinct CDR3 sequences, less than 35% found once. The sample taken for sequencing was blood. These receptors all come from a woman over 75 in good health.

The sample holds many counts of this clonotype. The chain joins TRBV7-9 to TRBJ1-2; D possibly corresponds to TRBD1 (5 bases). This CDR3 has 15 amino acids. Germline CDR1 reads SEHNR; CDR2 reads FQNEAQ (reference sequence). With 1 base removed from V and 7 bases from J, the gap between germline ends came to 16 bases. The DNA of the CDR3 is TGTGCCAGCAGCTTAGGAGGGATAGGGACTTCTGGCTACACCTTC. The encoded protein is CASSLGGIGTSGYTF.

The rearrangement links TRBV14 to TRBJ2-5, with D perhaps matching TRBD1 or TRBD2 (5 bases each). Trimming took 5 bases from V and 2 from J, leaving 24 bases between them. The germline V gene has CDR1 SGHDN and CDR2 FVKESK. The CDR3 consists of 18 residues. The CDR3 sequence: CASSERPGAVRNQETQYF. CDR3 in DNA: TGTGCCAGCAGCGAAAGACCCGGGGCTGTCAGAAATCAAGAGACCCAGTACTTC.

Ten or more counts support this clonotype. The rearrangement uses TRBV9 and TRBJ1-1; 9 positions agree with TRBD1. The CDR3 has 14 amino acids. Germline V gives CDR1 SGDLS, CDR2 YYNGEE. The V segment lost 2 bases and the J segment 5 bases; nucleotides outside the gene matches: 4. In DNA, the CDR3 is TGTGCCAGCAGCGTTACAGGGGGCTGGACTGAAGCTTTCTTT. Translating it yields CASSVTGGWTEAFF.

This clonotype was picked up one time. Germline and junction disagree at one end, which may indicate a read error. The V gene is TRBV6-2 or TRBV6-3, the J gene TRBJ2-2, with D unresolved. Germline CDR1 reads MNHEY; CDR2 reads SVGEGT. CDR3 length: 14 residues. DNA for the CDR3: TGTGCCGGCAGCAGAGAATTGAACACCGGGGAGCTGTTTTTT. It is translated as CAGSRELNTGELFF.

The J gene is TRBJ2-7, the V gene TRBV7-9; possible D gene TRBD2, 6 bases. This CDR3 has 13 amino acids. In germline, CDR1 is SEHNR, CDR2 FQNEAQ (reference sequence). V lost 4 bases, J lost 3 bases, and 10 bases lay in between. The CDR3 nucleotides are TGTGCCAGCAGCTGGGACTTGGGCTACGAGCAGTACTTC. Encoded protein: CASSWDLGYEQYF.

The chain carries TRBV9 and TRBJ2-3, with 9 nucleotides matching TRBD1. Losses at the gene ends were 7 bases for V and 4 bases for J; bases not matched to a gene: 10. The germline CDR1 and CDR2 sequences are SGDLS and YYNGEE. This CDR3 has 15 residues. The CDR3 nucleotides read TGTGCCAGCCCCCCGGGGGACAGGGTTTCAGATACGCAGTATTTT. It encodes CASPPGDRVSDTQYF.